A single sample is the source of the 16 T cell receptor beta chains below, sequenced in a study of cytomegalovirus exposure and HLA in healthy donors. Primers for the PCR totalled 60 Vbeta and 13 Jbeta. Data came from immunoSEQ multiplex PCR; TCRdb stores just in-frame clones and leaves some out. The sample consists of around 67,000 clones, around 74% of them appearing once. Sample: PBMCs. These receptors all stem from a woman aged 25 to 39 in good health and CMV-seropositive.

This sequence joins TRBV6-1 and TRBJ2-5; D remains ambiguous. In germline, CDR1 is MNHNS, CDR2 SASEGT. The CDR3 length is 12 residues. Between the trimmed V and J ends, which lost 10 bases and 5 bases, there was a span of 14 bases. CDR3 in DNA: TGTGCCACATCCTATTCCTGGGAGACCCAGTACTTC. This sequence encodes CATSYSWETQYF.

This rearrangement joins TRBV5-6 to TRBJ2-5, with no clear D. The end of the DNA aligns better with TRBJ2-7, so the J call may be wrong. The V gene's germline CDR1 is SGHDT and CDR2 YYEEEE. This CDR3 is built from 12 residues. The CDR3 loop reads CASSLGDYEQYF. CDR3 DNA sequence: TGTGCCAGTTCCCTTGGAGACTACGAGCAGTACTTC.

This clone was picked up a small number of times. CDR3 nucleotide sequence: TGTGCCAGCACCCCCCTGAGAGAATACGAGCAGTACTTC. Translating it yields CASTPLREYEQYF. The chain has TRBV2 and TRBJ2-7; unclear D gene. CDR1 is SNHLY and CDR2 is FYNNEI in the germline V gene. This CDR3 is 13 amino acids long. Trimming removed 7 bases from V and 4 bases from J, with 14 bases in between.

CDR3 nucleotide sequence: TGTGCCAGCAGCTTAGGACCAGCAGCGGGAGGGTACTTC. Amino acids: CASSLGPAAGGYF. V and J are TRBV7-9 and TRBJ2-7, with 9 nucleotides matching TRBD2. J gave up 12 bases and V 1 base, and 7 bases lay outside the gene matches. Germline V gene sequence: CDR1 SEHNR, CDR2 FQNEAQ (reference sequence). This CDR3 comprises 13 residues.

This clone was seen once. J is TRBJ2-7 and V is TRBV4-2, with 12 bases fitting TRBD2. The CDR3 contains 15 residues. The germline V gene has CDR1 LGHNA and CDR2 YNFKEQ. Trimming took 3 bases from V and 2 from J; bases not matched to a gene: 2. CDR3 in DNA: TGTGCCAGCAGCCAGGGACTAGCGGGTACCTACGAGCAGTACTTC. It codes for CASSQGLAGTYEQYF.

The V and J genes are TRBV5-1 and TRBJ2-1, with 8 bases matching TRBD2. Unmatched junction bases numbered 9, after V lost 7 bases and J lost 3 bases. CDR1 and CDR2 from the germline V gene are SGHRS and YFSETQ. There are 15 residues in the CDR3. Here the CDR3 reads CASGLSGALYNEQFF. The CDR3 DNA is TGCGCCAGCGGCCTTAGCGGGGCCCTCTACAATGAGCAGTTCTTC.

This sequence joins TRBV28 and TRBJ2-7, with 11 bases identical to TRBD1. The CDR3 covers 14 residues. The germline CDR1 and CDR2 sequences are MDHEN and SYDVKM. V dropped 7 bases and J dropped 3; count of bases not matched to a gene: 5. Here the CDR3 DNA reads TGTGCCAGCACTTTGGGGACAGGGGGCTACGAGCAGTACTTC. This sequence encodes CASTLGTGGYEQYF.

The chain links TRBV7-3 to TRBJ2-3; 9 bases align to TRBD2. Germline V gene lookup returns CDR1 SGHTA and CDR2 FQGTGA. With 4 bases clipped from V and 0 bases from J, the junction kept 5 bases outside the gene matches. CDR3 length: 16 residues. The CDR3 spells CASSSYSGSSTDTQYF. CDR3 bases: TGTGCCAGCAGCTCCTATAGCGGGAGCAGCACAGATACGCAGTATTTT.

DNA for the CDR3: TGTGCCAGCAGCTTACCGGGTTGGGGGGAGCTGTTTTTT. As protein: CASSLPGWGELFF. The chain employs TRBV11-2 and TRBJ2-2; the D is unclear. The CDR3 runs 13 residues. In germline, CDR1 is SGHAT, CDR2 FQNNGV. The ends were cut back, 2 bases at V and 8 bases at J, with 9 bases in the middle.

V and J are TRBV7-8 and TRBJ1-5, with D possibly TRBD1 on 5 matching bases. CDR1 SGHVS and CDR2 FQNEAQ come from the germline V gene. With 3 bases removed from V and 7 bases from J, the gap between germline ends came to 13 bases. The CDR3 loop spans 14 amino acids. DNA of the CDR3: TGTGCCAGCAGCTTTGACAGCCGATGGCAGCCCCAGCATTTT. Its translation is CASSFDSRWQPQHF.

Regarding this clone: The junction departs from germline at one end; a sequencing error may be responsible. J is TRBJ1-4 and V is TRBV7-8, with D perhaps TRBD1 (6 bases). The CDR3 totals 12 residues. The germline gives CDR1 SGHVS, CDR2 FQNEAQ. The CDR3 sequence is CASSPGTQKLFF. Written as DNA, the CDR3 is TGTGCCAGCAGCCCCGGGACACAAAAGCTGTTTTTT.

V and J are TRBV14 and TRBJ2-1; D not certain. Trimming cost V 0 bases and J 9 bases, with 9 bases left between them. The germline gives CDR1 SGHDN, CDR2 FVKESK. This CDR3 contains 13 residues. In nucleotides, the CDR3 is TGTGCCAGCAGCCAAGATTATAGTGGTGAGCAGTTCTTC. Translated: CASSQDYSGEQFF.

This chain joins TRBV29-1 and TRBJ2-1, with a weak D call TRBD2 (5 bases). Germline loops: CDR1 SQVTM, CDR2 ANQGSEA. V lost 6 bases and J lost 0, with 12 bases in between. The CDR3 extends over 14 amino acids. The CDR3 sequence is CSVGGPISYNEQFF. The CDR3 DNA reads as TGCAGCGTCGGAGGACCCATCTCCTACAATGAGCAGTTCTTC.

The rearrangement uses TRBV6-1 and TRBJ2-3, with a possible D match to TRBD1 (5 bases). This CDR3 has 13 amino acids. V lost 2 bases to trimming and J lost 3 bases, with 6 bases between them. CDR1 is MNHNS and CDR2 is SASEGT in the germline V gene. The CDR3 DNA reads as TGTGCCAGCAGTGAACAGGGTACAGATACGCAGTATTTT. Its translation is CASSEQGTDTQYF.

The chain recombines TRBV30 with TRBJ2-2, with TRBD2 matching over 9 bases. From germline, CDR1 is GTSNPN and CDR2 SVGIG (reference sequence). The length of the CDR3 is 15 residues. The ends lost 4 bases at V and 3 bases at J; junction bases unmatched: 6. The CDR3 nucleotides read TGTGCCTGGATTATAGCGGGAGTCGACACCGGGGAGCTGTTTTTT. Translating gives CAWIIAGVDTGELFF.

This clone was observed once. V gene TRBV19 combines with J gene TRBJ1-5, with 8 positions matching TRBD1. CDR3 length: 14 residues. From germline, CDR1 is LNHDA and CDR2 SQIVND (reference sequence). The junction had 3 bases not matched to a gene; V was cut back by 4 bases and J by 4 bases. In DNA, the CDR3 is TGTGCCAGTAGTACAACAGGGGGTAATCAGCCCCAGCATTTT. Protein: CASSTTGGNQPQHF.